The rows below give T cell receptor beta chains drawn from one sample of a study of cytomegalovirus exposure and HLA in healthy donors. Some clones are missing from TCRdb's copy, which holds only in-frame ones; the method was immunoSEQ multiplex PCR. The sample shows 130,000 to 150,000 clones, roughly three quarters of them seen only once. The sample taken for sequencing was PBMCs. The receptors stem from a woman aged 40 to 50 in good health and CMV-seropositive. Both conserved end residues are part of each CDR3. The order of the fields is D gene, V gene, J gene, clone size, CDR3 protein, CDR3 DNA. A D gene is named only where the DNA matches it firmly. Expanded clones get a size class; other rows say once, few or many, or leave the size out.

TRBD2,TRBV9,TRBJ2-5,.,CASSGSLAGRQETQYF,TGTGCCAGCAGCGGTAGCCTAGCGGGCCGCCAAGAGACCCAGTACTTC
TRBD1,TRBV18,TRBJ1-6,.,CASSSVTGEGNSPLHF,TGTGCCAGCTCATCAGTGACAGGGGAAGGGAATTCACCCCTCCACTTT
.,TRBV5-5,TRBJ1-2,.,CASSSPGGGASYTF,TGTGCCAGCAGCTCTCCCGGGGGGGGAGCGAGCTACACCTTC
.,TRBV5-4,TRBJ2-1,.,CASSPGGPYNEQFF,TGTGCCAGCAGCCCCGGGGGGCCCTACAATGAGCAGTTCTTC
.,TRBV18,TRBJ1-1,.,CASSPYTGTGEAFF,TGTGCCAGCTCACCATACACAGGGACCGGTGAAGCTTTCTTT
TRBD2,TRBV2,TRBJ2-7,.,CASRTSGAHEQYF,TGTGCCAGCCGGACTAGCGGGGCCCACGAGCAGTACTTC
.,TRBV19,TRBJ2-2,.,CASRLTAITGELFF,TGTGCCAGTAGACTTACAGCTATCACCGGGGAGCTGTTTTTT
.,TRBV6-1,TRBJ1-2,.,CASIQRGAANYGYTF,TGTGCCAGCATCCAACGGGGGGCAGCTAACTATGGCTACACCTTC
.,TRBV6-5,TRBJ1-1,.,CASKPGEGSTEAFF,TGTGCCAGCAAGCCGGGGGAAGGGAGCACTGAAGCTTTCTTT
.,TRBV7-3,TRBJ2-1,.,CASSAGQLSNEQFF,TGTGCCAGCAGCGCGGGACAGCTGTCGAATGAGCAGTTCTTC
.,TRBV7-2,TRBJ2-2,.,CASSSRVGLDTGELFF,TGTGCCAGCAGCTCGAGGGTGGGCTTGGACACCGGGGAGCTGTTTTTT
TRBD1,TRBV19,TRBJ2-7,.,CASSITGTGVFEQYF,TGTGCCAGTAGTATAACCGGGACAGGGGTGTTCGAGCAGTACTTC
.,TRBV6-1,TRBJ1-2,once,CASSVATSFYGYTF,TGTGCCAGCAGTGTTGCGACATCATTCTATGGCTACACCTTC
.,TRBV11-2,TRBJ1-2,.,CASSLGPGPPNYGYTF,TGTGCCAGCAGCTTAGGCCCGGGTCCCCCTAACTATGGCTACACCTTC
TRBD2,TRBV7-9,TRBJ2-5,.,CASSFEAGGQETQYF,TGTGCCAGCAGCTTTGAGGCGGGGGGACAAGAGACCCAGTACTTC
TRBD1,TRBV2,TRBJ2-5,.,CASTYTGGAGETQYF,TGTGCCAGCACCTATACAGGGGGCGCTGGGGAGACCCAGTACTTC
.,TRBV28,TRBJ2-3,.,CASSSTTGTDTQYF,TGTGCCAGCAGTTCAACGACAGGCACAGATACGCAGTATTTT
.,TRBV18,TRBJ1-3,.,CASSAGLRSGNTIYF,TGTGCCAGCTCAGCGGGACTCCGTAGCGGAAACACCATATATTTT